A single sample gave rise to the 32 T cell receptor beta chains below, sequenced in a study of early T cells in non-severe SARS-CoV-2 infection. TCRdb recomputed calls from the 5' RACE reads with MiXCR, one row per CDR3 protein. The sample shows approximately 69,000 distinct CDR3 sequences, around a tenth of them seen only once. Sequenced: whole blood. The receptors stem from an adult who was a healthcare worker with PCR-confirmed SARS-CoV-2 infection or an uninfected control (not recorded which).

Many counts were recorded for this clonotype. The chain joins TRBV10-3 to TRBJ1-1; maybe TRBD1 (5 bases). This CDR3 is built from 14 residues. Trimming took off 2 bases at V and 6 bases at J, with 13 bases between the two ends. CDR1 is ENHRY, CDR2 SYGVKD, per germline. The CDR3 spells CAISEDSSTAEAFF. Here the CDR3 DNA reads TGTGCCATCAGTGAGGACAGTTCCACCGCTGAAGCTTTCTTT.

The CDR3 region is CASSPLGGQPQHF. In DNA, the CDR3 is TGTGCCAGCAGTCCCCTCGGAGGGCAGCCCCAGCATTTT. The chain employs TRBV6-2 or TRBV6-3 and TRBJ1-5; unclear D gene. Germline lookup yields CDR1 MNHEY and CDR2 SVGEGT. This CDR3 spans 13 amino acids. Trimming took 5 bases from V and 7 from J, leaving 12 bases between them.

The rearrangement joins TRBV6-1 to TRBJ2-6; 7 nucleotides agree with TRBD1. Germline CDR1 MNHNS, CDR2 SASEGT. The CDR3 runs to 14 residues. V shed 10 bases, J shed 0 bases, and the junction held 3 bases outside the gene matches. CDR3 in DNA: TGTGCCACCACAGGGGACTCTGGGGCCAACGTCCTGACTTTC. Residues: CATTGDSGANVLTF.

This clonotype was detected many times. V is TRBV25-1 and J is TRBJ1-1, with D perhaps TRBD1 (5 bases). Between the trimmed V and J ends, which lost 3 bases and 0 bases, there was a span of 11 bases. This CDR3 has 15 amino acids. The germline gives CDR1 MGHDK, CDR2 SYGVNS. CDR3: CASSDDRFMNTEAFF. The CDR3, as DNA: TGTGCCAGCAGTGACGACAGATTTATGAACACTGAAGCTTTCTTT.

In this sample, this clonotype turned up many times. This chain connects TRBV20-1 to TRBJ1-1, with 7 nucleotides matching TRBD1. The CDR3 is 16 amino acids. The germline gives CDR1 DFQATT, CDR2 SNEGSKA (reference sequence). V shed 6 bases and J 3 bases; nucleotides not matched to a gene: 16. The CDR3 DNA reads TGCAGTGCCGAAGAGCGCACAGGGGTGGGGTACACTGAAGCTTTCTTT. It translates to CSAEERTGVGYTEAFF.

In this sample, this clonotype turned up many times. The rearrangement links TRBV20-1 to TRBJ2-7; TRBD2 matches 11 bases. In germline, CDR1 is DFQATT, CDR2 SNEGSKA (reference sequence). The V segment lost 6 bases and the J segment 1 base; nucleotides outside the gene matches: 11. CDR3 length: 16 residues. The CDR3 loop is CSATTGTSGFSYEQYF. The CDR3 bases are TGCAGTGCCACGACAGGGACTAGCGGATTTTCCTACGAGCAGTACTTC.

This clonotype was seen many times. The J gene is TRBJ2-3, the V gene TRBV15, with D maybe TRBD1 (5 bases). The V gene lost 0 bases and the J gene lost 4 bases, with 5 bases spanning the gap. Germline CDR1 and CDR2: LNHNV and YYDKDF (reference sequence). CDR3 length equals 13 residues. The CDR3 loop reads CATSRDRADTQYF. As DNA, the CDR3 is TGTGCCACCAGCAGAGACAGGGCAGATACGCAGTATTTT.

There are many counts of this clonotype. The CDR3 nucleotides are TGTGCCAGCTCTCAGCAAGGTGACGGGACCAACGTCCTGACTTTC. Its protein is CASSQQGDGTNVLTF. The gene calls are TRBV18 and TRBJ2-6, with a weak D call TRBD2 (5 bases). The CDR3 consists of 15 residues. V was shortened by 6 bases and J by 8 bases, with 17 bases between the two germline ends. CDR1 and CDR2 (germline): KGHSH, LQKENI.

This clonotype was seen repeatedly, ten times or more. The rearrangement joins TRBV3-1 to TRBJ2-3; the match to TRBD2 covers 7 bases. CDR1 and CDR2 from the germline V gene are LGHDT and YNNKEL (reference sequence). V was clipped by 2 bases and J by 9 bases; unmatched bases: 8. This CDR3 is 14 amino acids long. The CDR3: CASSQKRGPHTQYF. DNA of the CDR3: TGTGCCAGCAGCCAAAAGCGGGGCCCTCACACGCAGTATTTT.

This clonotype occurred many times. The chain combines TRBV9 with TRBJ1-1, with 8 bases lining up with TRBD1. The J segment lost 0 bases and the V segment lost 4 bases, leaving 5 bases of the junction unmatched. The CDR3 has 15 amino acids. Germline loops: CDR1 SGDLS, CDR2 YYNGEE. CDR3 in amino acids: CASSPRTGMNTEAFF. The CDR3 nucleotides read TGTGCCAGCAGCCCCCGGACAGGGATGAACACTGAAGCTTTCTTT.

In this sample, this clonotype turned up many times. The V call is TRBV14, the J call TRBJ2-2; no firm D call. This CDR3 has 15 residues. Germline V gene data show CDR1 as SGHDN and CDR2 as FVKESK. V was pared by 0 bases and J by 4 bases, with 9 bases between. The DNA for the CDR3 is TGTGCCAGCAGCCAAGATTGGCCCATCACCGGGGAGCTGTTTTTT. Protein product: CASSQDWPITGELFF.

This chain connects TRBV4-1 to TRBJ2-2; 8 bases are shared with TRBD1. The J segment lost 4 bases and the V segment lost 2 bases, leaving 6 bases of the junction unmatched. Germline V gene data show CDR1 as MGHRA and CDR2 as YSYEKL. The CDR3 is 16 amino acids. The CDR3 here is CASSQRGQGGTGELFF. The CDR3 DNA sequence: TGCGCCAGCAGCCAACGAGGACAGGGAGGCACCGGGGAGCTGTTTTTT.

The chain recombines TRBV20-1 with TRBJ2-2; a possible D gene is TRBD1 (6 bases). This CDR3 comprises 15 residues. Looked up from germline, CDR1 is DFQATT and CDR2 is SNEGSKA (reference sequence). Trimming stripped 1 base from V and 5 bases from J, with 14 bases between. This CDR3 is CSARAFRQGTGELFF. The CDR3 DNA sequence: TGCAGTGCTAGAGCGTTTAGGCAGGGGACCGGGGAGCTGTTTTTT.

There are many counts of this clonotype. The chain combines TRBV11-2 with TRBJ2-7; TRBD2 agrees at 9 bases. Germline V gives CDR1 SGHAT, CDR2 FQNNGV. J lost 1 base, V lost 3 bases, and 7 bases had no gene match. The CDR3 has 16 residues. CDR3 loop: CASSFDSGSASYEQYF. The CDR3 coding sequence is TGTGCCAGCAGCTTTGATAGCGGGAGCGCATCCTACGAGCAGTACTTC.

This clonotype was found many times. The V call is TRBV7-8, the J call TRBJ1-5, with D possibly matching TRBD1 (5 bases). V was cut by 6 bases and J by 11 bases, with 14 bases left in between. This CDR3 region has 12 residues. Per germline, CDR1 SGHVS and CDR2 FQNEAQ. The CDR3 DNA sequence: TGTGCCAGCAGTGACAGTAGTTTGTCCCAGCATTTT. The encoded protein is CASSDSSLSQHF.

This clonotype came up many times. The V gene is TRBV7-8, the J gene TRBJ2-3, with D hard to call. V lost 3 bases and J lost 3, with 13 bases in between. CDR3 length: 15 residues. Looked up from germline, CDR1 is SGHVS and CDR2 is FQNEAQ. In nucleotides, the CDR3 is TGTGCCAGCAGCTTCGCCGGGTACCGAACAGATACGCAGTATTTT. It yields the protein CASSFAGYRTDTQYF.

This clonotype showed up many times. The V call is TRBV5-1, the J call TRBJ1-2, with unresolved D. V dropped 0 bases and J dropped 7 bases, with 19 bases sitting between them. CDR3 size: 16 residues. Looked up from germline, CDR1 is SGHRS and CDR2 is YFSETQ. The chain's CDR3 is CASSLAFRTKGGGYTF. As DNA, the CDR3 is TGCGCCAGCAGCTTGGCCTTCAGGACCAAAGGAGGTGGCTACACCTTC.

This clonotype was seen only a few times. This rearrangement joins TRBV6-1 to TRBJ1-1; 9 bases match TRBD1. Germline lookup yields CDR1 MNHNS and CDR2 SASEGT. CDR3 length: 14 residues. J was trimmed by 3 bases and V by 6 bases; bases with no gene match: 5. The CDR3: CASSGTGWHTEAFF. DNA of the CDR3: TGTGCCAGCAGCGGGACAGGGTGGCACACTGAAGCTTTCTTT.

This clonotype was found many times. The chain carries TRBV28 and TRBJ1-5; D call uncertain. The CDR3 is made up of 15 amino acids. Germline V lookup: CDR1 MDHEN, CDR2 SYDVKM. V was cut by 5 bases and J by 3 bases, with 14 bases left in between. CDR3 protein: CASSLETEFNQPQHF. The CDR3 nucleotides read TGTGCCAGCAGTCTCGAAACAGAGTTCAATCAGCCCCAGCATTTT.

In its sample, this clonotype was seen many times. Germline and junction disagree at one end, which may indicate a read error. This chain connects TRBV29-1 to TRBJ1-1; D possibly corresponds to TRBD1 (5 bases). CDR1 SQVTM and CDR2 ANQGSEA come from the germline V gene. CDR3 size: 14 residues. CDR3 bases: TGCAGCGTTGAAGATCTAGGCGGGGCTAGTGAAGTTTTCTTT. Its protein product is CSVEDLGGASEVFF.

This clonotype was counted many times. V usage is TRBV3-1 and J usage is TRBJ1-5; D gene unclear. CDR1 is LGHDT, CDR2 YNNKEL, per germline (reference sequence). V was clipped by 1 base and J by 7 bases, with 11 bases between them. The CDR3 is 14 residues long. CDR3 sequence: CASSQGRTPQPQHF. DNA of the CDR3: TGTGCCAGCAGCCAAGGACGTACTCCCCAGCCCCAGCATTTT.

This clonotype appeared many times. This chain links TRBV5-1 with TRBJ2-2; the D gene is possibly TRBD1 (5 bases). V gave up 0 bases and J gave up 6 bases, with 12 bases separating them. The CDR3 runs 15 residues. Germline V gene lookup returns CDR1 SGHRS and CDR2 YFSETQ. CDR3 sequence (DNA): TGCGCCAGCAGCTTGGGCCAGGGTTCAGCCGGGGAGCTGTTTTTT. Translation gives CASSLGQGSAGELFF.

This chain uses TRBV3-1 with TRBJ2-1, with a tentative D call TRBD1 (5 bases). The CDR3 has 15 amino acids. Trimming removed 0 bases at V and 10 bases at J, with 16 bases between. Germline V gives CDR1 LGHDT, CDR2 YNNKEL (reference sequence). The CDR3 spells CASSQDFMTAYEQFF. In DNA, the CDR3 is TGTGCCAGCAGCCAAGATTTTATGACAGCCTACGAGCAGTTCTTC.

The chain combines TRBV20-1 with TRBJ1-2, with 7 bases lining up with TRBD1. The ends lost 1 base at V and 6 bases at J; junction bases unmatched: 8. CDR3 size: 14 residues. Germline V lookup: CDR1 DFQATT, CDR2 SNEGSKA (reference sequence). The CDR3 DNA reads as TGCAGTGCTAGAGTGAGACAGGGTAGAAATGGCTACACCTTC. It specifies CSARVRQGRNGYTF.

This clonotype occurred many times. CDR3 region: CASSSPTEAGELFF. CDR3 DNA: TGTGCCAGCAGCTCGCCCACGGAGGCCGGGGAGCTGTTTTTT. V gene TRBV7-6 combines with J gene TRBJ2-2, with D tentatively TRBD2 (5 bases). The V and J ends lost 4 bases and 6 bases respectively, with 12 bases between them. Germline V gene data show CDR1 as SGHVS and CDR2 as FNYEAQ. CDR3 length equals 14 residues.

This clonotype has at least ten counts. The chain links TRBV19 to TRBJ1-2; TRBD1 aligns across 10 bases. J lost 5 bases, V lost 5 bases, and 5 bases had no gene match. Germline V gene data show CDR1 as LNHDA and CDR2 as SQIVND (reference sequence). The CDR3 consists of 14 residues. The CDR3 region is CASSRTGGSYGYTF. The CDR3 DNA follows: TGTGCCAGTAGTCGGACAGGGGGATCGTATGGCTACACCTTC. Variable domain in full (rest from reference TRBV19 and TRBJ1-2): DGGITQSPKYLFRKEGQNVTLSCEQNLNHDAMYWYRQDPGQGLRLIYYSQIVNDFQKGDIAEGYSVSREKKESFPLTVTSAQKNPTAFYLCASSRTGGSYGYTFGSGTRLTVV.

The J gene is TRBJ1-1, the V gene TRBV12-3 or TRBV12-4, with D unclear. The CDR3 consists of 12 residues. V was cut by 11 bases and J by 3 bases, with 13 bases left in between. The CDR3 bases are TGTGCCGCCCGCGCAGGAGACACTGAAGCTTTCTTT. It translates to CAARAGDTEAFF.

The genes are TRBV7-2 and TRBJ2-1; weak D call: TRBD2 (5 bases). The CDR3 contains 15 residues. CDR1 and CDR2 from the germline V gene are SGHTA and FQGNSA. Trimming removed 4 bases at V and 0 bases at J, with 10 bases between. CDR3 residues: CASSSDYSSYNEQFF. The CDR3 DNA reads as TGTGCCAGCAGCTCCGACTATTCCTCCTACAATGAGCAGTTCTTC.

This clonotype was detected ten times or more. The rearrangement joins TRBV19 to TRBJ2-2, with 9 positions matching TRBD2. In germline, CDR1 is LNHDA, CDR2 SQIVND (reference sequence). CDR3 length equals 15 residues. The J segment lost 9 bases and the V segment lost 10 bases, leaving 15 bases of the junction unmatched. The CDR3 DNA sequence: TGTGCCACCACCCCCGGGCTAGCGGGGAGTAGGGAGCTGTTTTTT. It specifies CATTPGLAGSRELFF.

This clonotype was recorded at least ten times. The chain carries TRBV11-1 and TRBJ2-5; D is perhaps TRBD1 (5 bases). This CDR3 is built from 12 residues. Looked up from germline, CDR1 is SGHAT and CDR2 is FQDESV (reference sequence). The V and J ends lost 5 bases and 5 bases respectively, with 9 bases between them. DNA of the CDR3: TGTGCCAGCAGCCAAGGGGCGGAGACCCAGTACTTC. Translating it yields CASSQGAETQYF.

This clonotype appeared a few times. This chain uses TRBV2 with TRBJ2-1, with 7 bases identical to TRBD2. The CDR3 sequence is 17 residues long. Germline values: CDR1 SNHLY, CDR2 FYNNEI. The J segment lost 1 base and the V segment lost 2 bases, leaving 8 bases of the junction unmatched. The CDR3 reads CASSEMELALSYNEQFF. The CDR3 coding sequence is TGTGCCAGCAGTGAAATGGAACTAGCGCTATCCTACAATGAGCAGTTCTTC.

The gene calls are TRBV3-1 and TRBJ2-7; D uncertain. CDR1 is LGHDT, CDR2 YNNKEL, per germline (reference sequence). V dropped 0 bases and J dropped 9 bases, with 12 bases sitting between them. The CDR3 sequence is 13 residues long. CDR3 loop: CASSQDAGSVQYF. The DNA for the CDR3 is TGTGCCAGCAGCCAAGATGCTGGTTCTGTGCAGTACTTC.